These 2 T cell receptor beta chains share one sample of origin, sequenced in a study of shared clonotypes between healthy human individuals. Produced via immunoSEQ multiplex PCR; TCRdb's table is partial and in-frame only. The data hold some 1.4 million clones, with roughly 96% observed a single time. The sample consisted of naive CD4+ T cells sorted from blood. As to subset: CD45RA+ positively selected. The receptors derive from a young man in good health.

This sequence joins TRBV10-3 and TRBJ2-3, with 13 bases identical to TRBD2. The CDR3 is 16 amino acids. V dropped 6 bases and J dropped 2; count of bases not matched to a gene: 5. Germline loops: CDR1 ENHRY, CDR2 SYGVKD. CDR3 sequence: CAISEGLAGITDTQYF. The CDR3 coding sequence is TGTGCCATCAGCGAGGGACTAGCGGGAATCACAGATACGCAGTATTTT.

In the case of this clone: Its ends do not fully match the called genes, so a read error is possible. This chain uses TRBV11-2 with TRBJ2-7; D tentatively fits TRBD1 or TRBD2 (5 bases each). Per germline, CDR1 SGHAT and CDR2 FQNNGV. This CDR3 is built from 14 residues. The CDR3 sequence: CASSVDGTSYEQYF. Here the CDR3 DNA reads TGTGCCAGCAGCGTAGACGGGACCTCCTACGAGCAGTACTTC. Variable domain in full (rest from reference TRBV11-2 and TRBJ2-7): EAGVAQSPRYKIIEKRQSVAFWCNPISGHATLYWYQQILGQGPKLLIQFQNNGVVDDSQLPKDRFSAERLKGVDSTLKIQPAKLEDSAVYLCASSVDGTSYEQYFGPGTRLTVT.